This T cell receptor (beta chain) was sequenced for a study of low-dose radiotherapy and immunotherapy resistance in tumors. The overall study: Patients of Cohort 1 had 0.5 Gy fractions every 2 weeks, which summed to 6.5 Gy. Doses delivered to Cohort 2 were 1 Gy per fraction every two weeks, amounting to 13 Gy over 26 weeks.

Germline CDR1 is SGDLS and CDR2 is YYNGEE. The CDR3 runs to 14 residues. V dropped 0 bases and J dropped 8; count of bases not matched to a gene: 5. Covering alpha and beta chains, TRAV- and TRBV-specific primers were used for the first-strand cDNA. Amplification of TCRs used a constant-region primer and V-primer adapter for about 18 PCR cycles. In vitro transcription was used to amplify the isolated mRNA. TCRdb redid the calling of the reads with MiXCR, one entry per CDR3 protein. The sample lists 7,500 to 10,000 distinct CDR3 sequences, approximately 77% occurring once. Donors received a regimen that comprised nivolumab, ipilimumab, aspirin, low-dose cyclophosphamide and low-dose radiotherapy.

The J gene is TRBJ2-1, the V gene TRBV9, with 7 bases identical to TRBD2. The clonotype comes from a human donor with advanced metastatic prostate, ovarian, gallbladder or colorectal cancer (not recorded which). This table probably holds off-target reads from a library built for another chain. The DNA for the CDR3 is TGTGCCAGCAGCGTAGAGGGGAGGGACGATGAGCAGTTCTTC. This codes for CASSVEGRDDEQFF.